What follows is one T cell receptor beta chain and its context. Its antigen remains unidentified. The deep-level immunoSEQ assay was used. TCRdb's copy holds only in-frame clones and misses some; the assay was immunoSEQ multiplex PCR. The table records a few million clones, almost 96% of them present only once. This sample is part of a study of shared clonotypes between healthy human individuals. The CDR3 length is 15 residues. J lost 4 bases, V lost 5 bases, and 6 bases had no gene match. Germline V CDR1 and CDR2: MNHEY, SMNVEV (reference sequence). CD45RA-negative memory and CD45RA+ naive subsets were split from the CD4+ cells. Overall study results and limits: About 5% was the fraction of naive CD4 clonotypes found shared across several donors.

Material for sequencing was naive CD4+ T cells sorted from blood. Subset given: CD45RA+ positively selected. The sequence was collected from a man aged 18 to 29 in good health. The V gene is TRBV27, the J gene TRBJ2-1; 9 bases match TRBD2. The CDR3 coding sequence is TGTGCCAGCAGTAGGCGGACTAGCGAATACAATGAGCAGTTCTTC. This codes for CASSRRTSEYNEQFF.